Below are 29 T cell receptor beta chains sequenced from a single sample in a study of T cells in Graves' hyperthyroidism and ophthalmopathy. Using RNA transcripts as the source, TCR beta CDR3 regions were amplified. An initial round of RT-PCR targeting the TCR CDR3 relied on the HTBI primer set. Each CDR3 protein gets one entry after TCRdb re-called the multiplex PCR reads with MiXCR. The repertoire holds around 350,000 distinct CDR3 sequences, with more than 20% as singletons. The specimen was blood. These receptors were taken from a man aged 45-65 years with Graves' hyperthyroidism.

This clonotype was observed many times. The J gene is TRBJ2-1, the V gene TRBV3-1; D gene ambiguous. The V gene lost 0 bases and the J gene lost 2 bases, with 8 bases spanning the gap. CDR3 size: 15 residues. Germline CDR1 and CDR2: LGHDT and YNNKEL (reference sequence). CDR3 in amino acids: CASSQDTTAYNEQFF. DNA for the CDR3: TGTGCCAGCAGCCAAGACACAACGGCCTACAATGAGCAGTTCTTC.

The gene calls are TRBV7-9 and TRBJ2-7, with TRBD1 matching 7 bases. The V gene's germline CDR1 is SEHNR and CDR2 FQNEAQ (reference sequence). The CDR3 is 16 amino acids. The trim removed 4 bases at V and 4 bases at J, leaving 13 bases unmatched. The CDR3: CASSSLEGQSRYEQYF. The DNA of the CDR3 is TGTGCCAGCAGCTCCCTTGAGGGACAGTCAAGGTACGAGCAGTACTTC.

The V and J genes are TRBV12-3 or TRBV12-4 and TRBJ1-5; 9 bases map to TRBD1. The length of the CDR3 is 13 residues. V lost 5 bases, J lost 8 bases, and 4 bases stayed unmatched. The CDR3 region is CASSRTGAEPQHF. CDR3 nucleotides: TGTGCCAGCAGTCGGACAGGGGCTGAGCCCCAGCATTTT.

The CDR3 DNA reads as TGTGCCACCAGTGTTACCGGGATCAGCACAGATACGCAGTATTTT. Its translation: CATSVTGISTDTQYF. The rearrangement links TRBV24-1 to TRBJ2-3; TRBD2 is a possible D gene (5 bases). Germline CDR1 KGHDR, CDR2 SFDVKD. V lost 5 bases and J 0 bases, leaving 11 bases between the germline ends. CDR3 size: 15 residues.

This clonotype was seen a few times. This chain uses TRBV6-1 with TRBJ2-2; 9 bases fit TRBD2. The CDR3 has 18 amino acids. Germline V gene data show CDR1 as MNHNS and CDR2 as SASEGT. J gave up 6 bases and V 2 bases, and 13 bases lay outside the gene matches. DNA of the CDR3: TGTGCCAGCAGTGAAAGATTGGGGCTAGCGGGAATCTCCGGGGAGCTGTTTTTT. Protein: CASSERLGLAGISGELFF.

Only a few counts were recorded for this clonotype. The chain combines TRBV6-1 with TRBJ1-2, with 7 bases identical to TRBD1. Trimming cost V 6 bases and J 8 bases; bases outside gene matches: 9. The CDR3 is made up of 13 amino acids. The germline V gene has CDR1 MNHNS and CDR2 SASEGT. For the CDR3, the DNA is TGTGCCAGCAGCCTTAGACAGGGCAGCGGCTACACCTTC. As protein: CASSLRQGSGYTF.

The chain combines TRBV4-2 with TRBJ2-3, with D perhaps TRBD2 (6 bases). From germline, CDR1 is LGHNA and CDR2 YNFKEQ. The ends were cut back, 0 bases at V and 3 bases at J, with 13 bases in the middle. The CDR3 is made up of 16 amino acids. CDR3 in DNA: TGTGCCAGCAGCCAAGATCGCGGGATGGGAACAGATACGCAGTATTTT. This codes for CASSQDRGMGTDTQYF.

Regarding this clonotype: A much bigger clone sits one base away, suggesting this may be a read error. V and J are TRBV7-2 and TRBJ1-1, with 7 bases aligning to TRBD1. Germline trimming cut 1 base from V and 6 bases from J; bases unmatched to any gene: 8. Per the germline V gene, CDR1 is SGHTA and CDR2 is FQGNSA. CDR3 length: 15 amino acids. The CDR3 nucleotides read TGTGCCAGCAGCTTAGGATACAGGGGTGGCGCTGAAGCTTTCTTT. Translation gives CASSLGYRGGAEAFF. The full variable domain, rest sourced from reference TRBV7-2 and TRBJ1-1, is GAGVSQSPSNKVTEKGKDVELRCDPISGHTALYWYRQSLGQGLEFLIYFQGNSAPDKSGLPSDRFSAERTGGSVSTLTIQRTQQEDSAVYLCASSLGYRGGAEAFFGQGTRLTVV.

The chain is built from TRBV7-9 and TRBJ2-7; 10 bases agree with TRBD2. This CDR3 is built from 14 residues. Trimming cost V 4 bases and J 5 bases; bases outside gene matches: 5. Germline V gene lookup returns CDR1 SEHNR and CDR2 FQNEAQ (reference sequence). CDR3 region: CASSYLAGEDEQYF. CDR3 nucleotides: TGTGCCAGCAGCTACCTAGCGGGAGAGGACGAGCAGTACTTC.

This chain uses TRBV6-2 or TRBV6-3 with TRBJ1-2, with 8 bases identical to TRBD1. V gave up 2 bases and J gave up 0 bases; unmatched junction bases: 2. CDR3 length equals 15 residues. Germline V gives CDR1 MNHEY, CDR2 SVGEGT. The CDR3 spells CASSYGTGTNYGYTF. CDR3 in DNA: TGTGCCAGCAGTTACGGGACAGGAACTAACTATGGCTACACCTTC.

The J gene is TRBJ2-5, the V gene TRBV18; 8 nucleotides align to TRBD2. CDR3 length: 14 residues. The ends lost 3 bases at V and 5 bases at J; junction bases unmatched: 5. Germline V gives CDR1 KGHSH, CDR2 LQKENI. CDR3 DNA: TGTGCCAGCTCACCTCGGACTAGCACGGAGACCCAGTACTTC. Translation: CASSPRTSTETQYF.

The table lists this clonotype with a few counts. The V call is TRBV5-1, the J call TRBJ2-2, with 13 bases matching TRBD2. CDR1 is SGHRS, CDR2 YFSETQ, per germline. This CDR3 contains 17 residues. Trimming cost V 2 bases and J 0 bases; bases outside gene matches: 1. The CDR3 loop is CASSFGTSGANTGELFF. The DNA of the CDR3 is TGCGCCAGCAGCTTCGGGACTAGCGGGGCGAACACCGGGGAGCTGTTTTTT.

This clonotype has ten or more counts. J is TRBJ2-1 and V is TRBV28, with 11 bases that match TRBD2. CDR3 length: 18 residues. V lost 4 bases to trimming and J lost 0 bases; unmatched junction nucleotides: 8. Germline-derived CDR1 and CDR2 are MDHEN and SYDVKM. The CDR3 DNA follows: TGTGCCAGCAGTTCCTCCCGACTAGCGGGGTACTCCTACAATGAGCAGTTCTTC. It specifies CASSSSRLAGYSYNEQFF. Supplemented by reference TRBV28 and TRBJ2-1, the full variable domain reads DVKVTQSSRYLVKRTGEKVFLECVQDMDHENMFWYRQDPGLGLRLIYFSYDVKMKEKGDIPEGYSVSREKKERFSLILESASTNQTSMYLCASSSSRLAGYSYNEQFFGPGTRLTVL.

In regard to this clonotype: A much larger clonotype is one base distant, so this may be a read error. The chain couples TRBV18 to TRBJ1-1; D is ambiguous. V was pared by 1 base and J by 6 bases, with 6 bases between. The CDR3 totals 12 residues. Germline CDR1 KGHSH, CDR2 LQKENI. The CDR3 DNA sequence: TGTGCCAGCTCACCACAGATCGCTGAAGCTTTCTTT. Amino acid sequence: CASSPQIAEAFF.

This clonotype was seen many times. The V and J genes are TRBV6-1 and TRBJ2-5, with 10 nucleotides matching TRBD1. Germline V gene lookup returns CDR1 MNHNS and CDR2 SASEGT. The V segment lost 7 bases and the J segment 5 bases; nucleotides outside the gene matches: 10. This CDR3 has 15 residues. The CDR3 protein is CASIPGGQGFETQYF. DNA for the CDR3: TGTGCCAGCATCCCCGGGGGACAGGGGTTCGAGACCCAGTACTTC.

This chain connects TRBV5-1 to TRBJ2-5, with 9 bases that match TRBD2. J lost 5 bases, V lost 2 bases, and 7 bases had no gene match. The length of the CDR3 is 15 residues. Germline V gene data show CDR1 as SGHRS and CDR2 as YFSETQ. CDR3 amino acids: CASSFNSGRVETQYF. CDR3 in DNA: TGCGCCAGCAGCTTCAATAGCGGGAGAGTGGAGACCCAGTACTTC.

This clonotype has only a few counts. The CDR3 coding sequence is TGTGCCAGCAGTGAGATAGACCAAGTCAATCAGCCCCAGCATTTT. Its translation is CASSEIDQVNQPQHF. The chain recombines TRBV2 with TRBJ1-5; D is unclear. Germline lookup yields CDR1 SNHLY and CDR2 FYNNEI. Between the trimmed V and J ends, which lost 3 bases and 3 bases, there was a span of 12 bases. The CDR3 runs 15 residues.

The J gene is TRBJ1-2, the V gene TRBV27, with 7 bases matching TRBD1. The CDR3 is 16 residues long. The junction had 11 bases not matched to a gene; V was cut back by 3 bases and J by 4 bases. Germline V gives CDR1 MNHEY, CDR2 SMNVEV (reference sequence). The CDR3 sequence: CASSLIRQGHTYGYTF. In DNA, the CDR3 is TGTGCCAGCAGTTTGATAAGACAGGGCCACACCTATGGCTACACCTTC.

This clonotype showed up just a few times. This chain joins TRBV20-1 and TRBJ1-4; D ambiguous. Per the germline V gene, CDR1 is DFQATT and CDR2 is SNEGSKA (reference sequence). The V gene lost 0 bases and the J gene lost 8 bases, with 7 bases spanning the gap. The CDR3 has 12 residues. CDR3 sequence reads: CSARDTVEKLFF. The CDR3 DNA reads TGCAGTGCTAGAGATACAGTAGAAAAACTGTTTTTT.

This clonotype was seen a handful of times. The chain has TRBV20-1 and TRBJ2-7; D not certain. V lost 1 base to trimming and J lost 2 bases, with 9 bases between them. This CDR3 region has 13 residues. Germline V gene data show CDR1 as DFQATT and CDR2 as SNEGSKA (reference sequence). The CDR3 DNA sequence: TGCAGTGCTAGAGCTTACTCTCCCTACGAGCAGTACTTC. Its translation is CSARAYSPYEQYF.

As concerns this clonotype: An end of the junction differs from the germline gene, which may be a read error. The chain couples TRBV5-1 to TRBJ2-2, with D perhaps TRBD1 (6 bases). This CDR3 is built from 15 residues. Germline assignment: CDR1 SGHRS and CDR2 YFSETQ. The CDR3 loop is CASSFRARDTGELFF. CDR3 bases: TGCGCCAGCAGCTTCAGAGCCCGGGACACCGGGGAGCTGTTTTTC.

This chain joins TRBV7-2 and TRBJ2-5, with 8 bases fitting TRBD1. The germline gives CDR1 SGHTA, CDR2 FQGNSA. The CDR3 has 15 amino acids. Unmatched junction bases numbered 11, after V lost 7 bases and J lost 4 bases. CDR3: CASKPQGQARETQYF. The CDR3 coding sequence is TGTGCCAGCAAACCCCAGGGACAGGCCCGAGAGACCCAGTACTTC.

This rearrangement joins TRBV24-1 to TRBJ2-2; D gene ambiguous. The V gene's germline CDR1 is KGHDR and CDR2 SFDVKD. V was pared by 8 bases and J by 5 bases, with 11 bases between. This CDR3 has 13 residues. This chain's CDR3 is CATTAPRTGELFF. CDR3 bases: TGTGCCACCACCGCTCCTCGGACCGGGGAGCTGTTTTTT.

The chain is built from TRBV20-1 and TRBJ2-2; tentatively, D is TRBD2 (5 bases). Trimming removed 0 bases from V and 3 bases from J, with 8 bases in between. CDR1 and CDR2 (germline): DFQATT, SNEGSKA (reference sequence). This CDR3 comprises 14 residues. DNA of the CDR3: TGCAGTGCTAGAGATGTGAGGGACACCGGGGAGCTGTTTTTT. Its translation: CSARDVRDTGELFF.

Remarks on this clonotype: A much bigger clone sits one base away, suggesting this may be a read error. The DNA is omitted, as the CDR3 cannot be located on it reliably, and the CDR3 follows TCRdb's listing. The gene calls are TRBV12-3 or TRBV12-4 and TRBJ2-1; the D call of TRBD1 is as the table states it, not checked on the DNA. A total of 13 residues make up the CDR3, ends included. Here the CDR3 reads CASSWGGGNEQSF.

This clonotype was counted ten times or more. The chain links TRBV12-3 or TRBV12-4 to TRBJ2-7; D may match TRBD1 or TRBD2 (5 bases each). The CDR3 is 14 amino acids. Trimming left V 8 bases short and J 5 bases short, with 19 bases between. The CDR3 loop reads CASLGTPRGNEQYF. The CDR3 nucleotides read TGTGCCAGCCTCGGGACGCCGCGTGGGAACGAGCAGTACTTC.

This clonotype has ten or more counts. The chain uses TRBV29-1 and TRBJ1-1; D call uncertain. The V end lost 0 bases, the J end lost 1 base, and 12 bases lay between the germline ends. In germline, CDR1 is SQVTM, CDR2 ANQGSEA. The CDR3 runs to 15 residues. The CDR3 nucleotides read TGCAGCGTTGAAGATCTGGCGGCGGAGAACACTGAAGCTTTCTTT. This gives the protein CSVEDLAAENTEAFF.

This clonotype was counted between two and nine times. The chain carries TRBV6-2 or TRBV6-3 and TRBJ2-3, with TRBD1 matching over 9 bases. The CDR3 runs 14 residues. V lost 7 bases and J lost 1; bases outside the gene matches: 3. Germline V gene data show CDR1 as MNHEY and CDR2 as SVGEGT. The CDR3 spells CASTTGGGTDTQYF. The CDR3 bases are TGTGCCAGCACCACAGGGGGCGGCACAGATACGCAGTATTTT.

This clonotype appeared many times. CDR3 coding DNA: TGTGCCAGCGGTGGGAGAGGGGCGGCAGATACGCAGTATTTT. Amino acid sequence: CASGGRGAADTQYF. The V call is TRBV2, the J call TRBJ2-3, with D perhaps given as TRBD1 or TRBD2 (5 bases each). The V end was cut by 8 bases, the J end by 4 bases, with 16 bases between. Germline CDR1 is SNHLY and CDR2 is FYNNEI. This CDR3 contains 14 residues.